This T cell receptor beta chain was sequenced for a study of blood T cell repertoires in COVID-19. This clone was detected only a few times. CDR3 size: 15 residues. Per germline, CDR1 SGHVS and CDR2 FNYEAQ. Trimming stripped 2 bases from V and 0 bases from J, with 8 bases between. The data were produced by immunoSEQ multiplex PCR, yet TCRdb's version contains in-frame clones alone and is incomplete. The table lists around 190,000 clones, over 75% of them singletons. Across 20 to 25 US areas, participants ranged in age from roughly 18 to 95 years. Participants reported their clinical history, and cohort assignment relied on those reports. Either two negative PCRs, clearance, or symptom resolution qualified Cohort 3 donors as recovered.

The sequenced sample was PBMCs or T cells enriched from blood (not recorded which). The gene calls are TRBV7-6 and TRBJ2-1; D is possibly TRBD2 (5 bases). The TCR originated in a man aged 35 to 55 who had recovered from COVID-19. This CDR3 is CASSLLASSYNEQFF. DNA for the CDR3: TGTGCCAGCAGCTTATTAGCGAGCTCCTACAATGAGCAGTTCTTC.